At least ten counts were recorded for the clone carrying this TCR beta chain. Its antigen is unidentified. Sequencing ends 3 residues short of the CDR3 end; the germline J gene provides the rest. Profiled with immunoSEQ multiplex PCR; TCRdb holds only in-frame clones, not every one. The sample contains approximately 40,000 clones, none occurring once; roughly a tenth lies in the top ten. The data stem from a study of T cell clonality in common variable immunodeficiency. Study-level findings and limits: Authors noted CVID clonality's cause needs subpopulation repertoire sequencing. In common variable immunodeficiency, TCR beta chains reportedly carried fewer deletions and N-nucleotide insertions. Links between repertoire features and CVID complications were heterogeneity-limited.

The CDR3 loop spans 19 amino acids. Germline V gene data show CDR1 as DFQATT and CDR2 as SNEGSKA (reference sequence). V lost 2 bases, J lost 7 bases, and 19 bases stayed unmatched. This chain connects TRBV20-1 to TRBJ2-1; 11 positions match TRBD2. This TCR derives from a person between 18 and 69 years old in good health. The sample consisted of peripheral blood mononuclear cells. The CDR3 bases that were read are TGCAGTGCTAGACCTCACCATCTAGCGGGAGGACTTCTGGGGAATGAG. It yields the protein CSARPHHLAGGLLGNE. The complete CDR3 reads CSARPHHLAGGLLGNEQFF.